The source of this T cell receptor beta chain is a study of CXCR3-negative and CXCR3-positive naive CD8 T cells. Germline-derived CDR1 and CDR2 are MDHEN and SYDVKM. This CDR3 spans 13 amino acids. As for this clonotype: No antigen is known for it.

The TRB cDNA libraries were prepared by 5' RACE with UMI labels. TCRdb reworked the 5' RACE reads into one entry per CDR3 protein, no DNA. This repertoire includes about 98,000 distinct CDR3 sequences. Naive CD8+ T cells showed a CD45RO-CCR7+CD27+CD95- phenotype. Overall study findings and caveats: Cryopreserved cells showed partially decreased CXCR3 expression, and most assays used fresh PBMCs. Relative to memory CD8+ cells, whose diversity was much lower, both naive subsets had comparably high diversity. CXCR3-positive naive cells had TRB CDR3s that were more hydrophobic than CXCR3-negative naive cells had.

What was sequenced was naive CXCR3+ CD8+ T cells from blood. Subset defined: CD45RO-CCR7+CD27+CD95- naive CD8+ T cells expressing CXCR3 (TNR3+). This TCR was sampled from a human donor in good health. Some clones in this sample may be carry-over from other donors' samples. This chain links TRBV28 with TRBJ2-7; with no DNA, the TCRdb D assignment of TRBD1 cannot be verified. The CDR3 sequence is CATEDRVRDEQYF. The variable domain in full, with the rest retrieved from reference TRBV28 and TRBJ2-7, is DVKVTQSSRYLVKRTGEKVFLECVQDMDHENMFWYRQDPGLGLRLIYFSYDVKMKEKGDIPEGYSVSREKKERFSLILESASTNQTSMYLCATEDRVRDEQYFGPGTRLTVT.